The clone carrying this T cell receptor beta chain was counted many times. CDR1 is SEHNR and CDR2 is FQNEAQ in the germline V gene (reference sequence). Unmatched junction bases numbered 4, after V lost 3 bases and J lost 7 bases. The CDR3 is made up of 14 amino acids. This record belongs to a study of T cells after posttransplantation cyclophosphamide. Treatment was busulfan-fludarabine conditioning, a marrow graft, and cyclophosphamide on days +3 and +4. Assay: immunoSEQ multiplex PCR; the TCRdb copy retains only in-frame clones and omits some. Observed in the sample are several thousand clones, none of them singletons.

Sequenced here: PBMCs, sampled less than 370 days after allogeneic stem cell transplant with posttransplant cyclophosphamide. This sequence was found in a male patient aged 45-60 years who received an allogeneic stem cell transplant from a related donor and was CMV-positive. T cells may partly derive from the graft donor. The V call is TRBV7-9, the J call TRBJ2-1, with 9 positions matching TRBD1. DNA of the CDR3: TGTGCCAGCAGCTTTACCGGGACAGGGAATGAGCAGTTCTTC. Encoded protein: CASSFTGTGNEQFF.